One sample yielded the 9 T cell receptor beta chains listed below, sequenced in a study of molecular identifiers for immune sequencing clone quantification. TCRdb re-called the PCR reads with MiXCR, one entry per CDR3 protein. The sample contains hundreds of thousands of distinct CDR3 sequences, roughly 27% of which appear only once. Specimen: naive CD8+ T cells from blood, with Jurkat cell RNA spiked in. Subset here: FACS-sorted CD8+CD4-CCR7+CD45RA+ naive T cells. These receptors were collected from a human donor in good health. Some libraries in this study had Jurkat cell RNA spiked in.

The chain employs TRBV4-1 and TRBJ2-1; a weak D match, TRBD1 (5 bases). Germline values: CDR1 MGHRA, CDR2 YSYEKL. CDR3 length: 12 residues. Trimming left V 4 bases short and J 9 bases short, with 10 bases between. CDR3 sequence: CASSPLRGEQFF. The DNA of the CDR3 is TGCGCCAGCAGCCCCCTTAGGGGTGAGCAGTTCTTC.

Many counts were recorded for this clonotype. This chain uses TRBV7-9 with TRBJ2-3; TRBD2 might be the D (6 bases). The CDR3 loop spans 16 amino acids. Deletions cut 4 bases from V and 3 bases from J, with 17 bases between. Germline CDR1 SEHNR, CDR2 FQNEAQ (reference sequence). The CDR3 protein is CASSWAGRPLTDTQYF. The CDR3 DNA is TGTGCCAGCAGCTGGGCGGGACGGCCGCTGACAGATACGCAGTATTTT.

The chain has TRBV30 and TRBJ1-5; the D is unclear. With 2 bases removed from V and 5 bases from J, the gap between germline ends came to 10 bases. Looked up from germline, CDR1 is GTSNPN and CDR2 is SVGIG (reference sequence). This CDR3 has 13 amino acids. CDR3 nucleotide sequence: TGTGCCTGGAGTTTTAAGGCGGATCAGCCCCAGCATTTT. Translation: CAWSFKADQPQHF.

This clonotype was found many times. The chain combines TRBV29-1 with TRBJ2-7; D is tentatively TRBD1 or TRBD2 (6 bases each). Germline-derived CDR1 and CDR2 are SQVTM and ANQGSEA. The CDR3 spans 12 residues. Trimming stripped 5 bases from V and 4 bases from J, with 12 bases between. CDR3 bases: TGCAGCGTTCCCGGGGGCGGTTACGAGCAGTACTTC. Translated: CSVPGGGYEQYF.

Note on this clonotype: This may stem from a read error, because a much larger clone lies one nucleotide away. The CDR3 here is CATSDPTTRPSGAGELFF. The CDR3, as DNA: TGTGCCACCAGTGACCCGACCACTAGACCGTCCGGTGCCGGGGAGCTGTTTTTT. The V and J genes are TRBV24-1 and TRBJ2-2; perhaps TRBD2 as D (5 bases). V lost 4 bases to trimming and J lost 6 bases, with 23 bases between them. The CDR3 runs 18 residues. The germline gives CDR1 KGHDR, CDR2 SFDVKD.

This clonotype was counted a few times. The chain joins TRBV6-5 to TRBJ1-3, with D perhaps TRBD1 (5 bases). V lost 10 bases and J 0 bases, leaving 22 bases between the germline ends. This CDR3 has 17 amino acids. Per the germline V gene, CDR1 is MNHEY and CDR2 is SVGAGI. The CDR3, as DNA: TGTGCCACCCGTAAAGAGGGACGGATTTTCTCTGGAAACACCATATATTTT. Its protein is CATRKEGRIFSGNTIYF.

This clonotype has just a few counts. The chain combines TRBV7-3 with TRBJ2-7; 7 nucleotides align to TRBD1. Losses at the gene ends were 5 bases for V and 3 bases for J; bases not matched to a gene: 10. The length of the CDR3 is 15 residues. Germline values: CDR1 SGHTA, CDR2 FQGTGA. This chain's CDR3 is CASSTTGRGGYEQYF. In DNA, the CDR3 is TGTGCCAGCAGCACGACAGGGAGAGGAGGCTACGAGCAGTACTTC.

As regards this clonotype: It may be a read error: a sequence one base away is much more abundant. V is TRBV28 and J is TRBJ2-5, with 7 bases that match TRBD1. The CDR3 loop spans 15 amino acids. Per germline, CDR1 MDHEN and CDR2 SYDVKM. The CDR3 coding sequence is TGTGCCAGCAGTTACAGGGGCCCAACCCAAGAGTCCCAGTACTTC. Its protein product is CASSYRGPTQESQYF.

This clonotype was observed many times. The genes are TRBV28 and TRBJ2-7; 7 bases match TRBD1. The CDR3 loop spans 15 amino acids. V lost 2 bases to trimming and J lost 6 bases; unmatched junction nucleotides: 10. The germline gives CDR1 MDHEN, CDR2 SYDVKM. The CDR3 loop is CASSLTPGQRTEQYF. The CDR3 bases are TGTGCCAGCAGTTTAACCCCGGGACAGAGAACCGAGCAGTACTTC.